The 24 T cell receptor beta chains below come from one sample, sequenced in a study of blood T cell repertoires in COVID-19. Repertoires were generated with immunoSEQ multiplex PCR, while TCRdb's copy carries only in-frame clones and drops some. This table has about 130,000 clones, around 83% appearing once. Specimen: PBMCs or T cells enriched from blood (not recorded which). The source is a man aged 25-45 years who had recovered from COVID-19.

The chain employs TRBV24-1 and TRBJ2-3, with 12 positions matching TRBD2. V gave up 4 bases and J gave up 3 bases; unmatched junction bases: 4. Germline CDR1 reads KGHDR; CDR2 reads SFDVKD. The CDR3 is 16 residues long. Here the CDR3 reads CATSDSGLAGTDTQYF. The CDR3 nucleotides are TGTGCCACCAGTGACTCCGGACTAGCGGGGACAGATACGCAGTATTTT.

The rearrangement links TRBV4-1 to TRBJ1-5; a possible D gene is TRBD1 (6 bases). Germline-derived CDR1 and CDR2 are MGHRA and YSYEKL. This CDR3 is built from 17 residues. Deletions cut 0 bases from V and 2 bases from J, with 14 bases between. CDR3 loop: CASSQDGGGGRNQPQHF. In DNA form, the CDR3 reads TGCGCCAGCAGCCAAGATGGGGGCGGGGGTCGCAATCAGCCCCAGCATTTT.

This chain uses TRBV5-1 with TRBJ2-5, with 7 bases matching TRBD1. The germline V gene has CDR1 SGHRS and CDR2 YFSETQ. J was trimmed by 2 bases and V by 1 base; bases with no gene match: 5. CDR3 length: 15 residues. The CDR3 sequence: CASSLTGAPQETQYF. In DNA, the CDR3 is TGCGCCAGCAGCTTGACAGGGGCCCCACAAGAGACCCAGTACTTC.

The J gene is TRBJ1-3, the V gene TRBV19; D unresolved. This CDR3 has 14 residues. The V and J ends lost 8 bases and 0 bases respectively, with 11 bases between them. Germline-derived CDR1 and CDR2 are LNHDA and SQIVND (reference sequence). CDR3 residues: CASREAYSGNTIYF. The DNA for the CDR3 is TGTGCCAGTCGGGAAGCTTACTCTGGAAACACCATATATTTT.

The gene calls are TRBV27 and TRBJ2-5; D gene unclear. The CDR3 is 12 amino acids. V was cut by 6 bases and J by 4 bases, with 9 bases left in between. The germline V gene encodes CDR1 MNHEY and CDR2 SMNVEV (reference sequence). CDR3 nucleotide sequence: TGTGCCAGCAGGGGCATGGGAGAGACCCAGTACTTC. Its protein is CASRGMGETQYF.

The V gene is TRBV5-1, the J gene TRBJ2-6; no clear D gene. The length of the CDR3 is 17 residues. Per germline, CDR1 SGHRS and CDR2 YFSETQ. Trimming removed 0 bases at V and 2 bases at J, with 12 bases between. The CDR3 loop is CASSLGGSLTGANVLTF. In DNA, the CDR3 is TGCGCCAGCAGCTTGGGCGGCAGCCTTACTGGGGCCAACGTCCTGACTTTC.

The chain uses TRBV5-1 and TRBJ1-2; a possible D gene is TRBD1 (5 bases). CDR3 length: 13 amino acids. Trimming stripped 0 bases from V and 6 bases from J, with 9 bases between. In germline, CDR1 is SGHRS, CDR2 YFSETQ. The CDR3 loop is CASSLEGVDGYTF. The CDR3 DNA reads TGCGCCAGCAGCTTGGAAGGGGTTGATGGCTACACCTTC.

This clone turned up a few times. The chain joins TRBV7-9 to TRBJ1-2; TRBD1 matches at 10 bases. CDR3 size: 15 residues. V was clipped by 5 bases and J by 5 bases; unmatched bases: 8. The germline CDR1 and CDR2 sequences are SEHNR and FQNEAQ (reference sequence). CDR3: CASSLDRGARYGYTF. As DNA, the CDR3 is TGTGCCAGCAGCCTGGACAGGGGGGCGAGGTATGGCTACACCTTC.

V is TRBV21-1 and J is TRBJ2-5; TRBD1, as called in the table, went unchecked against the DNA. TRBV21-1 has pseudogene status. The CDR3 is 17 amino acids. DNA for the CDR3: TGTGCCAGCAGCAAAGCGCTCAGGGCCAAAAATCAAGAGACCCAGTACTTC. Its protein product is CASSKALRAKNQETQYF.

The chain uses TRBV2 and TRBJ1-1, with 10 bases fitting TRBD1. This CDR3 region has 15 residues. Germline lookup yields CDR1 SNHLY and CDR2 FYNNEI. Germline trimming cut 8 bases from V and 4 bases from J; bases unmatched to any gene: 10. This CDR3 is CASQSGTGATTEAFF. The CDR3, as DNA: TGTGCCAGCCAGAGCGGGACAGGGGCTACCACTGAAGCTTTCTTT.

The rearrangement links TRBV28 to TRBJ1-2, with unresolved D. The length of the CDR3 is 12 residues. The germline V gene has CDR1 MDHEN and CDR2 SYDVKM. With 5 bases removed from V and 8 bases from J, the gap between germline ends came to 12 bases. DNA of the CDR3: TGTGCCAGCAGTCTACAGTCGAAAGGCTACACCTTC. Its translation is CASSLQSKGYTF.

The chain couples TRBV19 to TRBJ1-1, with TRBD1 matching over 7 bases. The V gene end was trimmed by 3 bases and the J gene end by 3 bases; junction bases not matched to a gene: 4. This CDR3 has 14 residues. CDR1 and CDR2 from the germline V gene are LNHDA and SQIVND (reference sequence). The chain's CDR3 is CASSIGTVDTEAFF. CDR3 bases: TGTGCCAGTAGTATTGGGACAGTCGACACTGAAGCTTTCTTT.

The chain joins TRBV28 to TRBJ2-7; a possible D gene is TRBD1 (8 bases). The CDR3 totals 15 residues. The V gene lost 6 bases and the J gene lost 2 bases, with 17 bases spanning the gap. Germline loops: CDR1 MDHEN, CDR2 SYDVKM. In DNA form, the CDR3 reads TGTGCCAGCAGCCTAGGACAGGGAGGGCCCTACGAGCAGTACTTC. Translated: CASSLGQGGPYEQYF.

The chain carries TRBV6-5 and TRBJ1-5; possibly TRBD1 for D (5 bases). V was trimmed by 8 bases and J by 0 bases, leaving 8 bases between them. CDR3 length equals 13 residues. In germline, CDR1 is MNHEY, CDR2 SVGAGI. This chain's CDR3 is CASQGYSNQPQHF. CDR3 nucleotides: TGTGCCAGCCAGGGATATAGCAATCAGCCCCAGCATTTT.

The gene calls are TRBV15 and TRBJ1-1; D is perhaps TRBD1 (6 bases). Germline V gene lookup returns CDR1 LNHNV and CDR2 YYDKDF (reference sequence). The CDR3 contains 16 residues. Trimming took 0 bases from V and 0 from J, leaving 11 bases between them. For the CDR3, the DNA is TGTGCCACCAGCAGAGAGGGACACCTCATGAACACTGAAGCTTTCTTT. Its protein is CATSREGHLMNTEAFF.

This clone has only a few counts. The chain employs TRBV19 and TRBJ2-2; D gene unclear. Trimming removed 4 bases from V and 2 bases from J, with 8 bases in between. The CDR3 length is 14 residues. Germline V gene lookup returns CDR1 LNHDA and CDR2 SQIVND (reference sequence). As DNA, the CDR3 is TGTGCCAGTAGTAGGTCACTAAACACCGGGGAGCTGTTTTTT. It is translated as CASSRSLNTGELFF. Drawing the rest from reference TRBV19 and TRBJ2-2, the complete variable domain is DGGITQSPKYLFRKEGQNVTLSCEQNLNHDAMYWYRQDPGQGLRLIYYSQIVNDFQKGDIAEGYSVSREKKESFPLTVTSAQKNPTAFYLCASSRSLNTGELFFGEGSRLTVL.

The V gene is TRBV11-2, the J gene TRBJ2-2, with 11 bases matching TRBD2. The trim removed 4 bases at V and 4 bases at J, leaving 5 bases unmatched. This CDR3 spans 16 amino acids. Germline assignment: CDR1 SGHAT and CDR2 FQNNGV. CDR3 nucleotides: TGTGCCAGCAGCTCCCTTGGGACTAGCGGCACCGGGGAGCTGTTTTTT. Its translation is CASSSLGTSGTGELFF.

V is TRBV5-1 and J is TRBJ1-1; tentative D call: TRBD1 (5 bases). This CDR3 comprises 14 residues. Per the germline V gene, CDR1 is SGHRS and CDR2 is YFSETQ. Deletions cut 0 bases from V and 4 bases from J, with 10 bases between. The CDR3 DNA reads as TGCGCCAGCAGCTTGGCGCAGGGTTCCACTGAAGCTTTCTTT. Translated: CASSLAQGSTEAFF.

The chain uses TRBV3-1 (or the pseudogene TRBV3-2) and TRBJ2-7, with D maybe TRBD1 (6 bases). The V end lost 1 base, the J end lost 3 bases, and 16 bases lay between the germline ends. This CDR3 comprises 16 residues. Germline V gene lookup returns CDR1 LGHDT and CDR2 YNNKEL (reference sequence). The CDR3 spells CASSQVGAGVSYEQYV. For the CDR3, the DNA is TGTGCCAGCAGCCAAGTTGGGGCAGGGGTTAGCTACGAGCAGTACGTC.

The chain combines TRBV6-5 with TRBJ2-7, with a tentative D call TRBD2 (5 bases). The CDR3 extends over 16 amino acids. Germline CDR1 MNHEY, CDR2 SVGAGI. Trimming pared 0 bases from V and 2 bases from J, leaving 14 bases between. CDR3 DNA sequence: TGTGCCAGCAGTTACTCTTTCAAAGCGGCCCCCTACGAGCAGTACTTC. Encoded protein: CASSYSFKAAPYEQYF.

As to this clone: The sample has other DNA sequences that encode this CDR3 too. This chain joins TRBV7-2 and TRBJ1-2; 7 nucleotides line up with TRBD1. The germline gives CDR1 SGHTA, CDR2 FQGNSA. V shed 0 bases, J shed 4 bases, and the junction held 2 bases outside the gene matches. This CDR3 spans 14 amino acids. CDR3 nucleotide sequence: TGTGCCAGCAGCTTAGCCAGGGGGAGCTATGGCTACACCTTC. Its translation is CASSLARGSYGYTF.

The chain links TRBV15 to TRBJ2-1; D is perhaps TRBD1 (6 bases). CDR3 length: 17 residues. Trimming removed 3 bases from V and 4 bases from J, with 19 bases in between. Germline V gene lookup returns CDR1 LNHNV and CDR2 YYDKDF (reference sequence). In DNA form, the CDR3 reads TGTGCCACCAGCAGGACCCAGGCTGCAGGGGAGTACAATGAGCAGTTCTTC. It is translated as CATSRTQAAGEYNEQFF.

The chain couples TRBV28 to TRBJ2-3, with TRBD2 matching 9 bases. The trim removed 4 bases at V and 0 bases at J, leaving 11 bases unmatched. The germline CDR1 and CDR2 sequences are MDHEN and SYDVKM. The CDR3 contains 18 residues. CDR3 sequence (DNA): TGTGCCAGCAGTTCGCCTGGCCGACTAGCGGTTAGCACAGATACGCAGTATTTT. Its translation: CASSSPGRLAVSTDTQYF. Complete variable domain (other parts from reference TRBV28 and TRBJ2-3): DVKVTQSSRYLVKRTGEKVFLECVQDMDHENMFWYRQDPGLGLRLIYFSYDVKMKEKGDIPEGYSVSREKKERFSLILESASTNQTSMYLCASSSPGRLAVSTDTQYFGPGTRLTVL.

The chain joins TRBV11-2 to TRBJ1-2, with D perhaps TRBD1 (6 bases). Trimming removed 5 bases at V and 8 bases at J, with 18 bases between. CDR1 is SGHAT, CDR2 FQNNGV, per germline. This CDR3 is 14 amino acids long. CDR3 protein: CASSLPTGLGGYTF. The CDR3 nucleotides read TGTGCCAGCAGCCTTCCGACAGGCCTGGGGGGCTACACCTTC.